The sequence of this T cell receptor beta chain was determined in a study of blood T cell repertoires in COVID-19. On the study more broadly: Some COVID-19 samples were acute and others convalescent; all came from the United States, Italy and Spain.

This CDR3 region has 15 residues. CDR1 is SEHNR, CDR2 FQNEAQ, per germline (reference sequence). V was trimmed by 5 bases and J by 4 bases, leaving 17 bases between them. This clone was counted between two and nine times. In the source study's methods: Nucleated cell counts were estimated from reference gene primer amplification. Some clones are missing from TCRdb's copy, which holds only in-frame ones; the method was immunoSEQ multiplex PCR. V, J and clone size derive from that table, while D and trimming were established from the DNA sequence. The data hold almost 400,000 clones, with around 87% observed a single time.

The sequence came from a woman aged 55-75 years with COVID-19, enrolled during active disease. Material: peripheral blood. V is TRBV7-9 and J is TRBJ1-2, with D possibly being TRBD1 (5 bases). Written as DNA, the CDR3 is TGTGCCAGCAGCGAGGGGACTTCGATTATCTATGGCTACACCTTC. Translating gives CASSEGTSIIYGYTF.